This T cell receptor (beta chain) came from a study of blood T cell repertoires in COVID-19. TCRdb keeps only in-frame clones here, not all; method: immunoSEQ multiplex PCR. Counted here are about 200,000 clones, about four fifths occurring once; the ten biggest clones make up 7.5%. The germline CDR1 and CDR2 sequences are SGHKS and YYEKEE (reference sequence). The CDR3 is made up of 15 amino acids. Trimming at V came to 2 bases and at J to 6 bases, leaving 8 bases not matched to a gene. The receptor's source is a man aged 40-49 years who had recovered from COVID-19. This chain links TRBV5-5 with TRBJ1-1; 9 nucleotides align to TRBD1. Sequenced input: PBMCs or T cells enriched from blood (not recorded which). Here the CDR3 DNA reads TGTGCCAGCAGCTTCCCGGGACAGGGAAGCGCTGAAGCTTTCTTT. It translates to CASSFPGQGSAEAFF.